These 18 T cell receptor beta chains originate from one sample sequenced in a study of fetal regulatory T cell absence and autoimmunity. Sequencing used immunoSEQ multiplex PCR; TCRdb keeps in-frame clones, though not all of them. Of 95,000 or so clones listed, about two thirds were seen once; the top ten hold 2%. Sequenced sample: pancreas tissue. These receptors were obtained from a male donor with IPEX syndrome.

This clone was seen more than once but under ten times. The chain uses TRBV5-7 and TRBJ1-5, with D possibly matching TRBD1 (5 bases). TRBV5-7 is treated as an ORF (open reading frame) with a function not yet certain. This CDR3 region has 12 residues. Trimming removed 7 bases from V and 1 base from J, with 6 bases in between. The CDR3 sequence: CASRDSNQPQHF. CDR3 coding DNA: TGTGCCAGCCGGGACAGCAATCAGCCCCAGCATTTT.

V gene TRBV6-6 combines with J gene TRBJ1-1; perhaps TRBD1 as D (5 bases). CDR1 MNHNY and CDR2 SVGAGI come from the germline V gene (reference sequence). V was clipped by 2 bases and J by 5 bases, with 9 bases between them. The CDR3 runs 13 residues. CDR3 loop: CASSYQGFTEAFF. The CDR3 DNA reads as TGTGCCAGCAGTTACCAGGGTTTTACTGAAGCTTTCTTT.

CDR3 sequence (DNA): TGTGCCAGCAGTTTAAAAGGCTATGGCTACACCTTC. It is translated as CASSLKGYGYTF. The chain carries TRBV27 and TRBJ1-2; unclear D gene. Per the germline V gene, CDR1 is MNHEY and CDR2 is SMNVEV (reference sequence). CDR3 size: 12 residues. V lost 2 bases, J lost 4 bases, and 5 bases lay in between.

The chain carries TRBV5-1 and TRBJ2-6; D remains ambiguous. Trimming left V 2 bases short and J 0 bases short, with 6 bases between. The germline V gene has CDR1 SGHRS and CDR2 YFSETQ. There are 15 residues in the CDR3. The CDR3 is CASSLYSSGANVLTF. The CDR3 DNA reads TGCGCCAGCAGCTTATACAGCTCTGGGGCCAACGTCCTGACTTTC.

This sequence joins TRBV29-1 and TRBJ1-2, with D hard to call. The germline V and J ends were trimmed by 4 bases and 4 bases, with 13 bases remaining between them. This CDR3 contains 13 residues. Germline V gene lookup returns CDR1 SQVTM and CDR2 ANQGSEA. CDR3 nucleotide sequence: TGCAGCGTTGTGAAGGCTGGGAGCTATGGCTACACCTTC. It yields the protein CSVVKAGSYGYTF. Full variable domain (missing parts from reference TRBV29-1 and TRBJ1-2): SAVISQKPSRDICQRGTSLTIQCQVDSQVTMMFWYRQQPGQSLTLIATANQGSEATYESGFVIDKFPISRPNLTFSTLTVSNMSPEDSSIYLCSVVKAGSYGYTFGSGTRLTVV.

This chain joins TRBV10-3 and TRBJ2-3, with 14 bases aligning to TRBD2. V shed 4 bases, J shed 3 bases, and the junction held 3 bases outside the gene matches. Germline loops: CDR1 ENHRY, CDR2 SYGVKD. There are 16 residues in the CDR3. The CDR3 DNA follows: TGTGCCATCAGTGGACTAGCGGGAGGGCCGACAGATACGCAGTATTTT. Translated, it gives CAISGLAGGPTDTQYF.

The J gene is TRBJ2-3, the V gene TRBV19, with 7 bases lining up with TRBD2. J was trimmed by 1 base and V by 6 bases; bases with no gene match: 1. This CDR3 comprises 13 residues. The germline gives CDR1 LNHDA, CDR2 SQIVND (reference sequence). CDR3 protein: CASRLAGTDTQYF. DNA for the CDR3: TGTGCCAGTAGGCTAGCGGGCACAGATACGCAGTATTTT.

V and J are TRBV5-4 and TRBJ2-7; TRBD1 aligns across 11 bases. There are 14 residues in the CDR3. The V gene end was trimmed by 3 bases and the J gene end by 3 bases; junction bases not matched to a gene: 2. From germline, CDR1 is SGHNT and CDR2 YYREEE (reference sequence). Here the CDR3 DNA reads TGTGCCAGCAGCTCGGGGACAGGGGGCTACGAGCAGTACTTC. Its translation is CASSSGTGGYEQYF.

This chain joins TRBV6-5 and TRBJ2-7; D ambiguous. V lost 5 bases to trimming and J lost 3 bases, with 11 bases between them. The CDR3 extends over 13 amino acids. Germline CDR1 and CDR2: MNHEY and SVGAGI. CDR3 loop: CASSGGGFYEQYF. As DNA, the CDR3 is TGTGCCAGCAGTGGTGGCGGTTTCTACGAGCAGTACTTC.

The gene calls are TRBV5-4 and TRBJ2-2; D ambiguous. Trimming took 0 bases from V and 7 from J, leaving 10 bases between them. CDR1 SGHNT and CDR2 YYREEE come from the germline V gene (reference sequence). The CDR3 extends over 14 amino acids. The CDR3 loop reads CASSLGARVGELFF. The CDR3 coding sequence is TGTGCCAGCAGCTTGGGCGCTCGAGTCGGGGAGCTGTTTTTT.

The rearrangement uses TRBV7-9 and TRBJ2-7, with unresolved D. The germline V gene encodes CDR1 SEHNR and CDR2 FQNEAQ (reference sequence). With 2 bases removed from V and 5 bases from J, the gap between germline ends came to 10 bases. The CDR3 length is 13 residues. The CDR3 reads CASSLRHFDEQYF. Written as DNA, the CDR3 is TGTGCCAGCAGCTTAAGACATTTCGACGAGCAGTACTTC.

The CDR3 nucleotides are TGTGCCAGCAGGGGCAGGGGGCGCTGGTCCGATGGCTACACCTTC. Amino acids: CASRGRGRWSDGYTF. The gene calls are TRBV6-1 and TRBJ1-2; the match to TRBD1 covers 8 bases. Per germline, CDR1 MNHNS and CDR2 SASEGT. Germline trimming cut 6 bases from V and 6 bases from J; bases unmatched to any gene: 12. This CDR3 has 15 residues.

The rearrangement joins TRBV5-1 to TRBJ1-4; possible D gene TRBD1, 5 bases. There are 15 residues in the CDR3. V dropped 0 bases and J dropped 2 bases, with 8 bases sitting between them. Looked up from germline, CDR1 is SGHRS and CDR2 is YFSETQ. Written as DNA, the CDR3 is TGCGCCAGCAGCTTGGAGGGGTCTACTAATGAAAAACTGTTTTTT. This sequence encodes CASSLEGSTNEKLFF.

J is TRBJ2-7 and V is TRBV12-5, with 7 bases fitting TRBD2. From germline, CDR1 is LGHNT and CDR2 FRNRAP. V gave up 0 bases and J gave up 2 bases; unmatched junction bases: 16. The CDR3 totals 19 residues. DNA of the CDR3: TGTGCTAGTGGTTTGGTACTATGGGCGGGAGATATGAGTCCCTACGAGCAGTACTTC. It encodes CASGLVLWAGDMSPYEQYF. The whole variable domain, remainder taken from reference TRBV12-5 and TRBJ2-7, is DARVTQTPRHKVTEMGQEVTMRCQPILGHNTVFWYRQTMMQGLELLAYFRNRAPLDDSGMPKDRFSAEMPDATLATLKIQPSEPRDSAVYFCASGLVLWAGDMSPYEQYFGPGTRLTVT.

In this sample, this clone turned up a few times. Other DNA sequences of this sample code for an identical CDR3. This chain joins TRBV27 and TRBJ1-1; D unresolved. The CDR3 covers 13 residues. V was clipped by 4 bases and J by 1 base, with 7 bases between them. Germline V gene data show CDR1 as MNHEY and CDR2 as SMNVEV (reference sequence). Here the CDR3 reads CASSWAGNTEAFF. CDR3 coding DNA: TGTGCCAGCAGTTGGGCGGGGAACACTGAAGCTTTCTTT.

This clone has just one count. This is likely a read error, given that the CDR3 carries no conserved phenylalanine or tryptophan at its end. The DNA is left out, because the CDR3 cannot be placed on it with certainty; the CDR3 is given as TCRdb lists it. CDR3 sequence: CASSVGESI. This chain links TRBV9 with TRBJ2-7; the table gives TRBD2 as D, unverified against the DNA. 9 amino acids form the CDR3, both terminal residues included. In germline, CDR1 is SGDLS, CDR2 YYNGEE.

The chain employs TRBV10-3 and TRBJ1-2; D uncertain. Trimming stripped 0 bases from V and 0 bases from J, with 8 bases between. Germline V CDR1 and CDR2: ENHRY, SYGVKD. CDR3 length equals 15 residues. The CDR3 coding sequence is TGTGCCATCAGTGAGTCGGGCGGGACTAACTATGGCTACACCTTC. Encoded protein: CAISESGGTNYGYTF.

This chain connects TRBV13 to TRBJ2-7, with 7 bases that match TRBD2. Germline CDR1 is PRHDT and CDR2 is FYEKMQ (reference sequence). V dropped 1 base and J dropped 2; count of bases not matched to a gene: 5. The CDR3 consists of 15 residues. The CDR3 reads CASSLAGGSPYEQYF. CDR3 bases: TGTGCCAGCAGCTTAGCGGGGGGTTCCCCCTACGAGCAGTACTTC.